This T cell receptor beta chain was retrieved from a study of shared clonotypes between healthy human individuals. This clone has a single count. V dropped 8 bases and J dropped 4; count of bases not matched to a gene: 8. There are 14 residues in the CDR3. CDR1 GTSNPN and CDR2 SVGIG come from the germline V gene (reference sequence). TCRdb keeps only in-frame clones here, not all; method: immunoSEQ multiplex PCR. The sample carries just over 2,000,000 clones, 90% to 95% recorded once. The sample taken for sequencing was naive CD4+ T cells sorted from blood. The sample's subset: CD45RA+ positively selected. The chain recombines TRBV30 with TRBJ1-2; TRBD1 matches 12 bases. The source is a man aged 18 to 35 in good health. CDR3 DNA: TGTGCCCGGGACAGGGGGCAGATATCCTATGGCTACACCTTC. This gives the protein CARDRGQISYGYTF.